The 16 T cell receptor beta chains below come from one sample, sequenced in a study of early T cells in non-severe SARS-CoV-2 infection. TCRdb passed the 5' RACE reads through MiXCR, listing each CDR3 protein once. The sample shows around 44,000 distinct CDR3 sequences, about 7.8% of them seen only once. Sequencing was performed on whole blood. These receptor sequences come from an adult who was a healthcare worker with PCR-confirmed SARS-CoV-2 infection or an uninfected control (not recorded which).

This clonotype appeared a few times. The V gene is TRBV30, the J gene TRBJ2-7; 8 bases are a match to TRBD1. The CDR3 has 12 amino acids. Germline values: CDR1 GTSNPN, CDR2 SVGIG (reference sequence). The V gene end was trimmed by 4 bases and the J gene end by 2 bases; junction bases not matched to a gene: 1. The CDR3 DNA is TGTGCCTGGAACAGGGGGGCCTACGAGCAGTACTTC. Protein sequence: CAWNRGAYEQYF. Full variable domain (rest looked up from reference TRBV30 and TRBJ2-7): SQTIHQWPATLVQPVGSPLSLECTVEGTSNPNLYWYRQAAGRGLQLLFYSVGIGQISSEVPQNLSASRPQDRQFILSSKKLLLSDSGFYLCAWNRGAYEQYFGPGTRLTVT.

This clonotype appeared many times. The chain couples TRBV12-3 or TRBV12-4 to TRBJ2-1, with unresolved D. V lost 3 bases and J 9 bases, leaving 12 bases between the germline ends. This CDR3 has 13 amino acids. CDR3 coding DNA: TGTGCCAGCAGTTTCCAAGCTTTGGGTGAGCAGTTCTTC. It is translated as CASSFQALGEQFF.

V gene TRBV10-3 combines with J gene TRBJ2-5, with 8 positions matching TRBD2. V was pared by 5 bases and J by 2 bases, with 1 base of the junction left unmatched. The germline V gene encodes CDR1 ENHRY and CDR2 SYGVKD. There are 13 residues in the CDR3. CDR3 DNA: TGTGCCATCAGTCGGGGGGGGCAAGAGACCCAGTACTTC. Its protein is CAISRGGQETQYF.

Ten or more counts support this clonotype. The chain carries TRBV20-1 and TRBJ2-7; 10 bases match TRBD1. V shed 6 bases, J shed 5 bases, and the junction held 13 bases outside the gene matches. The CDR3 has 15 residues. Germline CDR1 and CDR2: DFQATT and SNEGSKA (reference sequence). The CDR3 reads CSAYQPGQGIDEQYF. CDR3 coding DNA: TGCAGTGCATATCAACCGGGACAGGGGATTGACGAGCAGTACTTC.

The table lists this clonotype with many counts. V usage is TRBV6-1 and J usage is TRBJ1-5; D is unresolved. V was pared by 3 bases and J by 0 bases, with 6 bases between. This CDR3 spans 14 amino acids. Germline V CDR1 and CDR2: MNHNS, SASEGT. CDR3 protein: CASSDGNSNQPQHF. CDR3 DNA sequence: TGTGCCAGCAGTGACGGGAATAGCAATCAGCCCCAGCATTTT.

This clonotype was counted a few times. A read error may account for a junction end that differs from germline. V gene TRBV6-5 combines with J gene TRBJ1-1; the D gene is possibly TRBD1 (6 bases). Per the germline V gene, CDR1 is MNHEY and CDR2 is SVGAGI. This CDR3 has 12 residues. The CDR3, as DNA: TGTGTCAGCAGTTACACAGGGTCTGAAGCTTTCTTT. Amino acids: CVSSYTGSEAFF.

This clonotype was picked up many times. V and J are TRBV20-1 and TRBJ1-1; D is uncertain. The CDR3 spans 13 residues. Trimming stripped 4 bases from V and 4 bases from J, with 13 bases between. Per the germline V gene, CDR1 is DFQATT and CDR2 is SNEGSKA (reference sequence). CDR3 in amino acids: CSATTTMGTEAFF. The CDR3 DNA follows: TGCAGTGCTACCACAACCATGGGCACTGAAGCTTTCTTT.

There are a few counts of this clonotype. The V call is TRBV29-1, the J call TRBJ2-2; D not certain. V was trimmed by 8 bases and J by 0 bases, leaving 10 bases between them. There are 13 residues in the CDR3. CDR1 and CDR2 (germline): SQVTM, ANQGSEA. The CDR3 loop is CSSLGPNTGELFF. The CDR3 DNA reads TGCAGCTCCCTCGGGCCGAACACCGGGGAGCTGTTTTTT.

This clonotype was found many times. J is TRBJ2-7 and V is TRBV20-1; D gene uncertain. CDR3 length equals 13 residues. Germline loops: CDR1 DFQATT, CDR2 SNEGSKA (reference sequence). The V end was cut by 3 bases, the J end by 1 base, with 10 bases between. The DNA of the CDR3 is TGCAGTGCTAGGGCCAATCCGTCCTACGAGCAGTACTTC. Translated, it gives CSARANPSYEQYF.

The rearrangement links TRBV3-1 to TRBJ1-2, with 8 bases lining up with TRBD1. The V segment lost 4 bases and the J segment 0 bases; nucleotides outside the gene matches: 4. Germline values: CDR1 LGHDT, CDR2 YNNKEL (reference sequence). The CDR3 is 15 residues long. The DNA of the CDR3 is TGTGCCAGCAGCCGAGCGACAGGGGCTAACTATGGCTACACCTTC. As protein: CASSRATGANYGYTF.

This clonotype has at least ten counts. This chain joins TRBV12-3 or TRBV12-4 and TRBJ1-1, with TRBD1 matching over 8 bases. The CDR3 is 17 residues long. V lost 6 bases and J lost 0; bases outside the gene matches: 12. The chain's CDR3 is CASRPNRGDTLNTEAFF. In DNA, the CDR3 is TGTGCCAGCAGACCCAACAGGGGGGACACTTTGAACACTGAAGCTTTCTTT.

J is TRBJ2-5 and V is TRBV5-6; 7 bases are shared with TRBD1. The CDR3 covers 13 residues. From germline, CDR1 is SGHDT and CDR2 YYEEEE. V gave up 6 bases and J gave up 5 bases; unmatched junction bases: 7. The CDR3 coding sequence is TGTGCCAGCACCCAGGGACAGAGGGAGACCCAGTACTTC. This gives the protein CASTQGQRETQYF. The full variable domain, its missing parts supplied by reference TRBV5-6 and TRBJ2-5, is DAGVTQSPTHLIKTRGQQVTLRCSPKSGHDTVSWYQQALGQGPQFIFQYYEEEERQRGNFPDRFSGHQFPNYSSELNVNALLLGDSALYLCASTQGQRETQYFGPGTRLLVL.

In its sample, this clonotype was seen a few times. The rearrangement links TRBV3-1 to TRBJ2-1; 14 bases match TRBD2. V gave up 3 bases and J gave up 8 bases; unmatched junction bases: 18. CDR3 length: 20 amino acids. Germline V gives CDR1 LGHDT, CDR2 YNNKEL (reference sequence). CDR3 sequence: CASSQGQGRLAGGPIHEQFF. The CDR3 DNA reads TGTGCCAGCAGCCAGGGACAGGGGCGACTAGCGGGGGGGCCTATACATGAGCAGTTCTTC.

This clonotype was seen at least ten times. V is TRBV4-1 and J is TRBJ1-4; D possibly corresponds to TRBD1 (5 bases). In germline, CDR1 is MGHRA, CDR2 YSYEKL. The CDR3 runs to 16 residues. Trimming pared 1 base from V and 1 base from J, leaving 10 bases between. CDR3 residues: CASSQVQGKTNEKLFF. The CDR3 bases are TGCGCCAGCAGCCAAGTCCAGGGAAAAACTAATGAAAAACTGTTTTTT.

This chain connects TRBV27 to TRBJ2-1, with D perhaps TRBD2 (6 bases). Per germline, CDR1 MNHEY and CDR2 SMNVEV (reference sequence). CDR3 length: 15 residues. V shed 7 bases and J shed 8 bases, with 21 bases lying between them. CDR3 region: CASTKRRGRDDEQFF. As DNA, the CDR3 is TGTGCCAGCACGAAGAGGCGGGGAAGGGACGATGAGCAGTTCTTC.

The rearrangement links TRBV18 to TRBJ2-5; D assignment may be TRBD1 or TRBD2 (5 bases each). The CDR3 contains 14 residues. The germline CDR1 and CDR2 sequences are KGHSH and LQKENI. The V end lost 4 bases, the J end lost 5 bases, and 14 bases lay between the germline ends. The CDR3 region has the DNA TGTGCCAGCTCACGCGGTTGGGGACGGGAGACCCAGTACTTC. It specifies CASSRGWGRETQYF.